Sequencing of this T cell receptor (beta chain) was carried out in a study of blood T cell repertoires in COVID-19. For the study at large: From the United States, Italy and Spain came samples of acute and convalescent COVID-19.

Sequencing was performed with immunoSEQ multiplex PCR; in TCRdb, only in-frame clones are kept and a portion is missing. The table includes around 300,000 clones, 75% to 90% detected once. The CDR3 has 15 residues. Germline V gene lookup returns CDR1 MDHEN and CDR2 SYDVKM. Trimming at V came to 7 bases and at J to 5 bases, leaving 12 bases not matched to a gene. The clonotype was recovered from a man aged 45 to 65 with acute or convalescent COVID-19. The V and J genes are TRBV28 and TRBJ1-2; 8 bases match TRBD1. What was sequenced was peripheral blood. CDR3 sequence: CASTLQGAQVYGYTF. CDR3 DNA sequence: TGTGCCAGCACCCTCCAGGGGGCGCAAGTATATGGCTACACCTTC.